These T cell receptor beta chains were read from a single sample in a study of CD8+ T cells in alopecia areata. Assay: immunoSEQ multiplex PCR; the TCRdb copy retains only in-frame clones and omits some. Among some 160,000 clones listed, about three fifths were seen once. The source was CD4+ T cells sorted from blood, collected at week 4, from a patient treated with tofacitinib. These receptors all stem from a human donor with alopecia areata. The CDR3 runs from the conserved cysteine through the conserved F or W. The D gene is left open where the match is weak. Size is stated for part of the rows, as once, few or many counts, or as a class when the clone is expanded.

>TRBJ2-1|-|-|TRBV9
CASSVGGVYGGARNEQFF
TGTGCCAGCAGCGTAGGTGGAGTATACGGAGGGGCACGGAATGAGCAGTTCTTC
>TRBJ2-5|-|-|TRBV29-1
CSVDEETQYF
TGCAGCGTTGATGAGGAGACCCAGTACTTC
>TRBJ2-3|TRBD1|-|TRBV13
CASSIGTGGTDTQYF
TGTGCCAGCAGCATTGGGACAGGGGGTACAGATACGCAGTATTTT
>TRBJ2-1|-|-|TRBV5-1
CASSLGARYNEQFF
TGCGCCAGCAGCTTGGGAGCCAGGTACAATGAGCAGTTCTTC
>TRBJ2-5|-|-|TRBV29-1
CSVRGSETQYF
TGCAGCGTTAGGGGTTCGGAGACCCAGTACTTC
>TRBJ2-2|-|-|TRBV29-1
CSVEDQRNTGELFF
TGCAGCGTTGAAGATCAGAGGAACACCGGGGAGCTGTTTTTT
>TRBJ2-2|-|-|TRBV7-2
CASSIAINTGELFF
TGTGCCAGCAGTATAGCAATTAACACCGGGGAGCTGTTTTTT
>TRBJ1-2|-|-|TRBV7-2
CASSLEGGTFPLYGYTF
TGTGCCAGCAGCTTAGAGGGGGGGACTTTCCCCCTCTATGGCTACACCTTC
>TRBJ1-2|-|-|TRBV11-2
CASSPGRPFGGYTF
TGTGCCAGCAGCCCGGGACGGCCCTTCGGTGGCTACACCTTC
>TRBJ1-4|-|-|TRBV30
CAWSTNRAGKLFF
TGTGCCTGGAGTACCAACAGGGCCGGAAAACTGTTTTTT
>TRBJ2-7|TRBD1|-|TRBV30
CAWIPRDRASYEQYF
TGTGCCTGGATTCCCCGGGACAGGGCCTCCTACGAGCAGTACTTC
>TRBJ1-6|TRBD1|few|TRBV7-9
CASSGDRVNSPLHF
TGTGCCAGCAGCGGGGACAGGGTGAATTCACCCCTCCACTTT
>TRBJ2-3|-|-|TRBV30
CAWSVTTADTQYF
TGTGCCTGGAGTGTGACTACCGCAGATACGCAGTATTTT
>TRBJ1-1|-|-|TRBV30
CALTRTGNTEAFF
TGTGCCTTGACCAGGACTGGGAACACTGAAGCTTTCTTT
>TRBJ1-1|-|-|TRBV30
CAWSVLGVPAPEAFF
TGTGCCTGGAGTGTACTTGGGGTCCCGGCCCCTGAAGCTTTCTTT
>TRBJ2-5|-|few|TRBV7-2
CASSLSFGAETQYF
TGTGCCAGCAGCTTAAGTTTCGGGGCCGAGACCCAGTACTTC
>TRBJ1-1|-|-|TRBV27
CASSLRRGSTEAFF
TGTGCCAGCAGTCTAAGGAGAGGGAGCACTGAAGCTTTCTTT
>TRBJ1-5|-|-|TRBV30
CAWSQRNNQPQHF
TGTGCCTGGAGTCAGAGGAACAATCAGCCCCAGCATTTT
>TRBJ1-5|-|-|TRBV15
CATSRGGNNQPQHF
TGTGCCACCAGCAGAGGGGGGAACAATCAGCCCCAGCATTTT
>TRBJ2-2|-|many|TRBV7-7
CASTPIQSGELFF
TGTGCTAGCACCCCCATCCAGAGCGGGGAGCTGTTTTTT
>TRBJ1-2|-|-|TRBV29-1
CSVDRQGYGYTF
TGCAGCGTTGACCGCCAGGGGTATGGCTACACCTTC
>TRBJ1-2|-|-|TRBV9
CASSARENYGYTF
TGTGCCAGCAGCGCGAGAGAGAACTATGGCTACACCTTC
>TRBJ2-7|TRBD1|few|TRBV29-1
CSVLSRTGVNEQYF
TGCAGCGTTCTCTCTCGGACAGGGGTGAACGAGCAGTACTTC
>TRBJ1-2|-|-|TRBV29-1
CSVAMGSLNYGYTF
TGCAGCGTTGCAATGGGCAGCCTCAACTATGGCTACACCTTC
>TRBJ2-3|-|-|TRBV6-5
CASSYWGAGDTQYF
TGTGCCAGCAGTTACTGGGGGGCAGGAGATACGCAGTATTTT
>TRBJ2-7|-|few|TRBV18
CASSPGGLLVEQYF
TGTGCCAGCTCACCCGGCGGGTTACTGGTCGAGCAGTACTTC
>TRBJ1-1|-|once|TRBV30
CAWSYRFNTEAFF
TGTGCCTGGAGTTACAGGTTTAACACTGAAGCTTTCTTT
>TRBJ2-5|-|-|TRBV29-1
CSVEDNTETQYF
TGCAGCGTTGAAGACAACACAGAGACCCAGTACTTC
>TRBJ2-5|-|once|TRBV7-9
CASSLRTGGMETQYF
TGTGCCAGCAGCTTAAGGACAGGAGGGATGGAGACCCAGTACTTC
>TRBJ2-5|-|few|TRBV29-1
CSASRGSQETQYF
TGCAGCGCCAGTAGGGGGTCCCAAGAGACCCAGTACTTC
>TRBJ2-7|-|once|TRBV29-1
CSVVGIQGSSSYEQYF
TGCAGCGTTGTTGGGATCCAGGGAAGCTCTTCTTACGAGCAGTACTTC
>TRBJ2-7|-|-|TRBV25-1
CASSGPPGRGNSYEQYF
TGTGCCAGCAGTGGACCCCCTGGTAGGGGCAACTCCTACGAGCAGTACTTC
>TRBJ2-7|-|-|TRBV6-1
CASSEKAGRAQSSYEQYF
TGTGCCAGCAGTGAGAAAGCCGGGCGGGCCCAGAGCTCCTACGAGCAGTACTTC
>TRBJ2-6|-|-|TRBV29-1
CSVLQGSGANVLTF
TGCAGCGTCCTACAGGGCTCTGGGGCCAACGTCCTGACTTTC
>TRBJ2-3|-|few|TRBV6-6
CASSFPALSADTQYF
TGTGCCAGCAGTTTCCCGGCTCTTAGTGCAGATACGCAGTATTTT
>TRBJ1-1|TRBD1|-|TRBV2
CASSDGTGGAAFF
TGTGCCAGCAGTGATGGGACAGGGGGCGCAGCTTTCTTT
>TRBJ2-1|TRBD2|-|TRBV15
CATSRDRAGGHTEQFF
TGTGCCACCAGCAGAGATCGAGCGGGGGGGCACACTGAGCAGTTCTTC
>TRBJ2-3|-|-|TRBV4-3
CASSQSTATDTQYF
TGCGCCAGCAGCCAATCGACAGCTACAGATACGCAGTATTTT
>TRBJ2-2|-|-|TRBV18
CASSPQQKGPGELFF
TGTGCCAGCTCACCACAACAGAAAGGCCCCGGGGAGCTGTTTTTT
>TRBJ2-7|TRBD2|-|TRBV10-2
CASSDGGGSYEQYF
TGCGCCAGCAGTGACGGCGGGGGCTCCTACGAGCAGTACTTC
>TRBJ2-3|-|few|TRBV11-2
CASSLLWDTQYF
TGTGCCAGCAGCTTGCTATGGGATACGCAGTATTTT
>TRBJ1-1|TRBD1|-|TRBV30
CAWSADRDTEAFF
TGTGCCTGGAGTGCGGACAGGGACACTGAAGCTTTCTTT
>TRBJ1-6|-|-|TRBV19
CASRGGGSPLHF
TGTGCCAGTAGAGGGGGAGGATCACCCCTCCACTTT
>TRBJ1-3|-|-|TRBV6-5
CASSRGSTGNTIYF
TGTGCCAGCAGTCGAGGGTCGACTGGAAACACCATATATTTT
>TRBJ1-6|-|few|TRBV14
CASSQDLSSPLHF
TGTGCCAGCAGCCAAGATCTGAGTTCACCCCTCCACTTT
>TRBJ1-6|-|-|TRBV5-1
CASSQDTVNSPLHF
TGCGCCAGCAGCCAGGACACGGTTAATTCACCCCTCCACTTT
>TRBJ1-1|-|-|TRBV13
CASRITANTEAFF
TGTGCCAGCAGGATAACGGCGAACACTGAAGCTTTCTTT
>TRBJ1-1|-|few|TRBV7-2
CASSLAGLNTEAFF
TGTGCCAGCAGCTTAGCTGGGCTGAACACTGAAGCTTTCTTT
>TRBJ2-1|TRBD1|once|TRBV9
CASSPRQGSQFF
TGTGCCAGCAGCCCCCGACAGGGTTCGCAGTTCTTC
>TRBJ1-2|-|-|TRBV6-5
CASKTGKGIYGYTF
TGTGCCAGCAAAACAGGGAAAGGGATTTATGGCTACACCTTC
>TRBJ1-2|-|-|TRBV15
CATSPNLDSNYGYTF
TGTGCCACCAGCCCGAATCTGGACAGCAACTATGGCTACACCTTC
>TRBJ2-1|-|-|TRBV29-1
CSVRVYNEQFF
TGCAGCGTTCGCGTCTACAATGAGCAGTTCTTC
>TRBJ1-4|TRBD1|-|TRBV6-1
CASSASRGRQEKLFF
TGTGCCAGCAGTGCTTCCAGGGGGCGTCAAGAAAAACTGTTTTTT
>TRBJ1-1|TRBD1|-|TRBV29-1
CSVVRGLVTEAFF
TGCAGCGTTGTAAGGGGGCTGGTCACTGAAGCTTTCTTT
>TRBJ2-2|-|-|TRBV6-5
CASSSDVGITGELFF
TGTGCCAGCAGTTCCGACGTCGGGATCACCGGGGAGCTGTTTTTT
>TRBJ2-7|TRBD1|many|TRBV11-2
CASSPRGLGEQYF
TGTGCCAGCAGCCCGAGGGGGCTGGGGGAGCAGTACTTC
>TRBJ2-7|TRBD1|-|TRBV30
CAWSVSGGEQYF
TGTGCCTGGAGTGTTTCAGGGGGTGAGCAGTACTTC
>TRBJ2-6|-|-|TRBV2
CASSPEGAGANVLTF
TGTGCCAGCAGTCCTGAAGGTGCTGGGGCCAACGTCCTGACTTTC
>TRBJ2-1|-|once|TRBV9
CASSVRDYNEQFF
TGTGCCAGCAGCGTCCGGGACTACAATGAGCAGTTCTTC
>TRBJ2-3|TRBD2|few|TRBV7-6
CASSRVAGVTSTDTQYF
TGTGCCAGCAGCCGAGTAGCGGGGGTGACTAGCACAGATACGCAGTATTTT